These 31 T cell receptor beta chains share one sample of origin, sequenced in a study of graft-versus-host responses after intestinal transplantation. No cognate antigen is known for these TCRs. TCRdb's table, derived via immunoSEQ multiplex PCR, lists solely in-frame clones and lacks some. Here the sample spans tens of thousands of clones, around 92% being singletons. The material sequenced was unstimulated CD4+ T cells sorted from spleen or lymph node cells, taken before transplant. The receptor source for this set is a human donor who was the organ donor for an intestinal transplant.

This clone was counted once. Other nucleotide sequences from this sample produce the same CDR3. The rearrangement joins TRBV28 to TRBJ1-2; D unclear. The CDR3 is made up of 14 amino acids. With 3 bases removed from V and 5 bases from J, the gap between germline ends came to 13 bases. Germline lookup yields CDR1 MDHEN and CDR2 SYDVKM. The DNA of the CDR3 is TGTGCCAGCAGTTTGGAGGGCCGGGGATATGGCTACACCTTC. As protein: CASSLEGRGYGYTF.

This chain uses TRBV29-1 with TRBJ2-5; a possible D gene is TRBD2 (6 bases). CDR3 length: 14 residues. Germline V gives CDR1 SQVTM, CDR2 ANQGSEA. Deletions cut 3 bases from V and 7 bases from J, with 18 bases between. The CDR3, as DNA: TGCAGCGTTGATGAGCGGGCTGGGGGTTGGACCCAGTACTTC. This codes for CSVDERAGGWTQYF.

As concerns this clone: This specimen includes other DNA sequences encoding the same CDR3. CDR3 nucleotide sequence: TGTGCCAGCAGCAGCTATACAGATACGCAGTATTTT. This encodes CASSSYTDTQYF. This chain links TRBV7-2 with TRBJ2-3; D is uncertain. The germline V gene has CDR1 SGHTA and CDR2 FQGNSA. The CDR3 sequence is 12 residues long. V was cut by 5 bases and J by 3 bases, with 6 bases left in between.

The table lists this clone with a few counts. CDR3 sequence: CASSEVSGLDGYTF. The CDR3 DNA reads as TGTGCCAGCAGTGAGGTATCGGGGTTGGACGGCTACACCTTC. The gene calls are TRBV2 and TRBJ1-2; D call uncertain. The CDR3 consists of 14 residues. Trimming left V 3 bases short and J 8 bases short, with 16 bases between. Germline V gene sequence: CDR1 SNHLY, CDR2 FYNNEI.

The CDR3 coding sequence is TGTGCCAGTCTACCGACCGGACAGGGGAACACCGGGGAGCTGTTTTTT. Translated: CASLPTGQGNTGELFF. This chain links TRBV19 with TRBJ2-2; TRBD1 agrees at 8 bases. The germline CDR1 and CDR2 sequences are LNHDA and SQIVND (reference sequence). V lost 8 bases, J lost 1 base, and 9 bases stayed unmatched. The CDR3 consists of 16 residues.

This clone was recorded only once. The CDR3 nucleotides are TGTGCCAGCTCAACAACAGCACTAGCGGGAGCCCGAAACCAGTTCTTC. The encoded protein is CASSTTALAGARNQFF. The J gene is TRBJ2-1, the V gene TRBV18; 11 bases are shared with TRBD2. The CDR3 extends over 16 amino acids. Trimming cost V 5 bases and J 13 bases; bases outside gene matches: 16. The germline CDR1 and CDR2 sequences are KGHSH and LQKENI.

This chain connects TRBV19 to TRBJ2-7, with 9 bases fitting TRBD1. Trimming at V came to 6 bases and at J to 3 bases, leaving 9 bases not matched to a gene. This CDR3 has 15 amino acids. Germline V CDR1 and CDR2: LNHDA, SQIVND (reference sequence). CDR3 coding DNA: TGTGCCAGTAGGATAATGGGACAGGGCATCTACGAGCAGTACTTC. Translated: CASRIMGQGIYEQYF.

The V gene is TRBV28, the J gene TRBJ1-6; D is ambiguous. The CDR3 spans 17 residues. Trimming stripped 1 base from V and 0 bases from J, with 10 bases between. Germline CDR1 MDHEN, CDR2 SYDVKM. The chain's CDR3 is CASSLYSMGSYNSPLHF. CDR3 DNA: TGTGCCAGCAGTTTATACAGCATGGGCTCCTATAATTCACCCCTCCACTTT.

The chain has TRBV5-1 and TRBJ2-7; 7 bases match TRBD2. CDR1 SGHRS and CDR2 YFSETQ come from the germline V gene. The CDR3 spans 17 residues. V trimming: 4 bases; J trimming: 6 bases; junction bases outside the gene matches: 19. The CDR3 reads CASSPGGHSGQVREQYF. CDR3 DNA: TGCGCCAGCAGCCCCGGTGGTCATAGCGGGCAAGTACGCGAGCAGTACTTC.

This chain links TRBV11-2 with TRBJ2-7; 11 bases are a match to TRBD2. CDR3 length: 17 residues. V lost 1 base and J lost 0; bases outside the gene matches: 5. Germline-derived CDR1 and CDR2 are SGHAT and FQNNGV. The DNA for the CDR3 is TGTGCCAGCAGCTTAGTAAAAACTAGCGGGAGCTCCTACGAGCAGTACTTC. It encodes CASSLVKTSGSSYEQYF.

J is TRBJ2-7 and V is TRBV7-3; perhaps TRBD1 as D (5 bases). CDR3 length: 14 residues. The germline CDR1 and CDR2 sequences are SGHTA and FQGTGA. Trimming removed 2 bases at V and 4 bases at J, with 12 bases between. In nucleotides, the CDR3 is TGTGCCAGCAGCTTATTGGGATCAGGGTACGAGCAGTACTTC. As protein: CASSLLGSGYEQYF.

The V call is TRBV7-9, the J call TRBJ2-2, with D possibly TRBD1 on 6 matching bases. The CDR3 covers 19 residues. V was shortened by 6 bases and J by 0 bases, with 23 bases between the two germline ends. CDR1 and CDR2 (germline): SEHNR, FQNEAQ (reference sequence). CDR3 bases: TGTGCCAGCAGGAGGGGTATGGACAGCCTTCCCCCGAACACCGGGGAGCTGTTTTTT. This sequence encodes CASRRGMDSLPPNTGELFF.

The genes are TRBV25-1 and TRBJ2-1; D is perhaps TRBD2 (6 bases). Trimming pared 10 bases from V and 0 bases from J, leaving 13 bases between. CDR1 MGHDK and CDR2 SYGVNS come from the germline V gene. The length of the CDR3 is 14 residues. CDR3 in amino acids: CATIAESSYNEQFF. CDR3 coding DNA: TGTGCCACCATAGCGGAGAGCTCCTACAATGAGCAGTTCTTC.

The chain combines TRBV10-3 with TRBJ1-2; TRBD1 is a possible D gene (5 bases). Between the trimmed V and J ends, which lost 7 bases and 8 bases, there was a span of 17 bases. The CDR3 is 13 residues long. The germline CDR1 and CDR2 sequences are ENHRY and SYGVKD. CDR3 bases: TGTGCCATCACTAAGCAGGGTCAAGGAGGCTACACCTTC. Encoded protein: CAITKQGQGGYTF.

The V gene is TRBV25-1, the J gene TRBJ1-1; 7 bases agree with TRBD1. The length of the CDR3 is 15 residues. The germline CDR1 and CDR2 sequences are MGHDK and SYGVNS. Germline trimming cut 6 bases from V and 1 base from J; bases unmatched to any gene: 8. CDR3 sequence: CASREDRVQNTEAFF. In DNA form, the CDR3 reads TGTGCCAGCAGAGAAGACAGGGTTCAGAACACTGAAGCTTTCTTT.

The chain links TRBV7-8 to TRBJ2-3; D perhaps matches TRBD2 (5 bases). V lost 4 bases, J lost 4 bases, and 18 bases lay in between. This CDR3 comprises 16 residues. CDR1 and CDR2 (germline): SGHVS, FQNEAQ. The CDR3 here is CASSSQSIAPADTQYF. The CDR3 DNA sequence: TGTGCCAGCAGCTCCCAAAGTATAGCGCCGGCAGATACGCAGTATTTT.

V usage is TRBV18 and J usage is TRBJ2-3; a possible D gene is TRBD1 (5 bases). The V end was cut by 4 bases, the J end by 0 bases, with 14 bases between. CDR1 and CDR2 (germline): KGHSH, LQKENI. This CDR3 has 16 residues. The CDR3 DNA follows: TGTGCCAGCTCACAGACAGAAATAGGGAGCACAGATACGCAGTATTTT. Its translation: CASSQTEIGSTDTQYF.

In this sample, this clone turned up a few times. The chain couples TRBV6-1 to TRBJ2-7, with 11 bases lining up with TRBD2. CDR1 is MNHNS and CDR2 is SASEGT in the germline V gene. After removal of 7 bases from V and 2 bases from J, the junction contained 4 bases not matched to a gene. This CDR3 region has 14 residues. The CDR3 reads CASTQLAGAYEQYF. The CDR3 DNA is TGTGCCAGCACTCAACTAGCGGGAGCCTACGAGCAGTACTTC.

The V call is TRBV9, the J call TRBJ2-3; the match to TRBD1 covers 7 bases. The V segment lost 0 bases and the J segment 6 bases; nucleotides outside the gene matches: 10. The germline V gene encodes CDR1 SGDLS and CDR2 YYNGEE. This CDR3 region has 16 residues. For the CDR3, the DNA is TGTGCCAGCAGCGTAGAGAACAGGGGATTTGTGGATACGCAGTATTTT. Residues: CASSVENRGFVDTQYF.

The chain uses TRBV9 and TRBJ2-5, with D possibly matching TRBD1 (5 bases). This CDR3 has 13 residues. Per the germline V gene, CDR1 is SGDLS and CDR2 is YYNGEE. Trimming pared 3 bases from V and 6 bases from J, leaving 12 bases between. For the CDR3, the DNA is TGTGCCAGCAGCGCCCCAGGGCGTAAGACCCAGTACTTC. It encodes CASSAPGRKTQYF.

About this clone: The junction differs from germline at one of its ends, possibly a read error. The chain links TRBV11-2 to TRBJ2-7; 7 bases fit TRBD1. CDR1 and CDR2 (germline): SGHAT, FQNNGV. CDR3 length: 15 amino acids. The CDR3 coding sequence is TGTGCCAGCAGCCTAGACAGGGTGGGGTCCTACGAGCAGTACTTC. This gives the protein CASSLDRVGSYEQYF.

The CDR3 sequence is CASSVGPGDYSNQPQHF. For the CDR3, the DNA is TGTGCCAGCAGCGTAGGGCCCGGGGACTATAGCAATCAGCCCCAGCATTTT. V gene TRBV9 combines with J gene TRBJ1-5; the D gene is possibly TRBD1 (5 bases). CDR3 length: 17 amino acids. Germline-derived CDR1 and CDR2 are SGDLS and YYNGEE. Trimming removed 0 bases from V and 0 bases from J, with 13 bases in between.

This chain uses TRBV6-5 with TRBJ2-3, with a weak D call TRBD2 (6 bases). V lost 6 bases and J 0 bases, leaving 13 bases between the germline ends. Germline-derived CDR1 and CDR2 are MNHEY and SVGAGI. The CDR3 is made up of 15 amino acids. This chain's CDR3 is CASRAGTTSTDTQYF. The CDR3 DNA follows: TGTGCCAGCAGAGCGGGTACCACTAGCACAGATACGCAGTATTTT.

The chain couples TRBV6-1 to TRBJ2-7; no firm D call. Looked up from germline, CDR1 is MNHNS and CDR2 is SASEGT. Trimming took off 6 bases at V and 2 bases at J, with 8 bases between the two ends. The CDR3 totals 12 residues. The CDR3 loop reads CASSVGPYEQYF. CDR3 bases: TGTGCCAGCAGCGTCGGTCCCTACGAGCAGTACTTC.

The CDR3 DNA follows: TGTGCCAGCACTAGCGTGGAGACCCAGTACTTC. This sequence encodes CASTSVETQYF. This chain joins TRBV6-5 and TRBJ2-5, with D possibly matching TRBD2 (6 bases). In germline, CDR1 is MNHEY, CDR2 SVGAGI. The CDR3 sequence is 11 residues long. Trimming removed 7 bases at V and 5 bases at J, with 8 bases between.

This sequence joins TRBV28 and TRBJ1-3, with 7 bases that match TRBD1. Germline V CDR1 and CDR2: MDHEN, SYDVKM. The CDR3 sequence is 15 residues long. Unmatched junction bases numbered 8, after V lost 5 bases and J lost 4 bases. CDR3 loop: CASSPDRVGGNTIYF. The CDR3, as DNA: TGTGCCAGCAGTCCCGACAGGGTGGGGGGAAACACCATATATTTT.

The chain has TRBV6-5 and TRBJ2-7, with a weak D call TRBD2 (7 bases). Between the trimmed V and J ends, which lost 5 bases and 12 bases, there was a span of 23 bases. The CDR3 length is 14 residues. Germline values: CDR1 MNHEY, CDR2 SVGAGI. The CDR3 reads CASSGSGGPRSWYF. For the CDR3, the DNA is TGTGCCAGCAGTGGCTCGGGGGGCCCCCGGAGTTGGTACTTC.

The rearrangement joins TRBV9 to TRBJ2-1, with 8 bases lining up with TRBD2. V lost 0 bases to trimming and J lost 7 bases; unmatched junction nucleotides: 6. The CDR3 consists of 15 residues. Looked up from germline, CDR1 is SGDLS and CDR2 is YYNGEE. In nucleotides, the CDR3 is TGTGCCAGCAGCGTAGGAGCGGGAGAGGCAAATGAGCAGTTCTTC. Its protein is CASSVGAGEANEQFF.

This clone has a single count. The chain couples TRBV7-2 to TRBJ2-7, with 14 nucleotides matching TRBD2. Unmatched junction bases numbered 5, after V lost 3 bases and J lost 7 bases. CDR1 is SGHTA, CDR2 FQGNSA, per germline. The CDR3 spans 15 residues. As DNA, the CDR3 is TGTGCCAGCAGCTTCGGGACTAGCGGGAGTAAAGAGCAGTACTTC. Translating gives CASSFGTSGSKEQYF.

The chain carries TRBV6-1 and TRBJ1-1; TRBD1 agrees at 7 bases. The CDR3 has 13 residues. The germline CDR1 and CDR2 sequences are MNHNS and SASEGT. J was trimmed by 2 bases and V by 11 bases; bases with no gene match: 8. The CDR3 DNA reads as TGTGCCTCACAGAACAGGGGTAACACTGAAGCTTTCTTT. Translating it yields CASQNRGNTEAFF.

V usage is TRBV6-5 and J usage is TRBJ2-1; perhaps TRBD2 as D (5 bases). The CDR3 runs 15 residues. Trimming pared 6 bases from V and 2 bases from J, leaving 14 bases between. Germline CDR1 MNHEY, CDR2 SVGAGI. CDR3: CASRGGLGTYNEQFF. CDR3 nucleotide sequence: TGTGCCAGCAGAGGCGGGCTAGGGACCTACAATGAGCAGTTCTTC.